Presented here are 14 T cell receptor beta chains from one specimen sequenced in a study of T cell repertoires and HLA-DP antigens. TCRdb's copy holds only in-frame clones and misses some; the assay was immunoSEQ multiplex PCR. The sample has roughly 70,000 clones, 80% seen once. No antigen has been assigned to these receptors. Sequencing was done on a sample of CD4+ T cells from PBMCs. The receptors were sampled from a man aged 55 to 70 in good health and CMV-seronegative.

The rearrangement links TRBV11-2 to TRBJ2-5; D gene uncertain. Germline CDR1 reads SGHAT; CDR2 reads FQNNGV. CDR3 length: 16 residues. V lost 7 bases and J 1 base, leaving 19 bases between the germline ends. The CDR3 sequence: CASTPSKAPIQETQYF. DNA for the CDR3: TGTGCCAGCACCCCTTCCAAAGCCCCTATCCAAGAGACCCAGTACTTC. The full variable domain, with the rest looked up from reference TRBV11-2 and TRBJ2-5, is EAGVAQSPRYKIIEKRQSVAFWCNPISGHATLYWYQQILGQGPKLLIQFQNNGVVDDSQLPKDRFSAERLKGVDSTLKIQPAKLEDSAVYLCASTPSKAPIQETQYFGPGTRLLVL.

The chain couples TRBV10-3 to TRBJ2-3, with D possibly called TRBD1 or TRBD2 (6 bases each). The CDR3 sequence is 14 residues long. Trimming removed 9 bases at V and 5 bases at J, with 18 bases between. Germline values: CDR1 ENHRY, CDR2 SYGVKD. The CDR3 reads CAIEAGAGGDTQYF. CDR3 bases: TGTGCCATAGAGGCAGGGGCCGGGGGAGATACGCAGTATTTT.

The genes are TRBV11-3 and TRBJ2-1, with 12 bases matching TRBD2. This CDR3 has 15 amino acids. The junction had 6 bases not matched to a gene; V was cut back by 5 bases and J by 7 bases. CDR1 is SGHNT and CDR2 is YENEEA in the germline V gene. The CDR3 sequence is CASSKLAGGSNEQFF. CDR3 DNA: TGTGCCAGCAGCAAACTAGCGGGGGGAAGTAATGAGCAGTTCTTC.

This clone was seen more than once but under ten times. The rearrangement uses TRBV28 and TRBJ2-3; no definite D call. CDR1 MDHEN and CDR2 SYDVKM come from the germline V gene. The CDR3 totals 19 residues. The V end was cut by 2 bases, the J end by 0 bases, with 21 bases between. CDR3 region: CASSLVGRPAAASTDTQYF. CDR3 nucleotides: TGTGCCAGCAGTTTAGTAGGTAGGCCGGCAGCAGCTAGCACAGATACGCAGTATTTT.

The rearrangement uses TRBV11-3 and TRBJ1-6; maybe TRBD1 (5 bases). Per the germline V gene, CDR1 is SGHNT and CDR2 is YENEEA. The CDR3 is 14 amino acids. V was trimmed by 5 bases and J by 7 bases, leaving 12 bases between them. This CDR3 is CASSKGKRNSPLHF. For the CDR3, the DNA is TGTGCCAGCAGCAAGGGGAAAAGGAATTCACCCCTCCACTTT.

The chain is built from TRBV7-8 and TRBJ1-5; D possibly corresponds to TRBD1 (5 bases). Trimming cost V 3 bases and J 7 bases, with 10 bases left between them. The CDR3 is 13 amino acids. CDR1 is SGHVS, CDR2 FQNEAQ, per germline. CDR3 loop: CASSFQDTQPQHF. CDR3 nucleotides: TGTGCCAGCAGCTTCCAGGACACCCAGCCCCAGCATTTT.

The V and J genes are TRBV30 and TRBJ1-1, with D hard to call. Germline V gives CDR1 GTSNPN, CDR2 SVGIG (reference sequence). The germline V and J ends were trimmed by 1 base and 6 bases, with 6 bases remaining between them. CDR3 length: 11 amino acids. CDR3 loop: CAWSAQSEAFF. CDR3 DNA sequence: TGTGCCTGGAGTGCTCAGTCTGAAGCTTTCTTT.

This chain connects TRBV19 to TRBJ2-7; D is perhaps TRBD2 (6 bases). Germline CDR1 LNHDA, CDR2 SQIVND (reference sequence). There are 13 residues in the CDR3. V was pared by 3 bases and J by 6 bases, with 12 bases between. The chain's CDR3 is CASSIQLAGEQYV. The DNA for the CDR3 is TGTGCCAGTAGTATTCAACTAGCAGGCGAGCAGTACGTC.

The chain employs TRBV6-6 and TRBJ1-3; D is unclear. Trimming left V 6 bases short and J 1 base short, with 4 bases between. This CDR3 is 12 amino acids long. Germline CDR1 MNHNY, CDR2 SVGAGI (reference sequence). CDR3 sequence reads: CASRESGNTIYF. DNA of the CDR3: TGTGCCAGCAGAGAATCTGGAAACACCATATATTTT.

This chain joins TRBV30 and TRBJ1-1; no definite D call. CDR3 size: 13 residues. Germline CDR1 GTSNPN, CDR2 SVGIG (reference sequence). V lost 8 bases and J lost 5, with 18 bases in between. In DNA form, the CDR3 reads TGTGCCCGAGGTAGAGCCCGTGGAACTGAAGCTTTCTTT. Amino acid sequence: CARGRARGTEAFF.

This clone was counted between two and nine times. The J gene is TRBJ1-6, the V gene TRBV7-2; D is unclear. Trimming removed 5 bases at V and 0 bases at J, with 11 bases between. The CDR3 is 16 residues long. In germline, CDR1 is SGHTA, CDR2 FQGNSA. The CDR3 DNA reads TGTGCCAGCAGCGTCCTCCCTAGCTCCTATAATTCACCCCTCCACTTT. Its translation is CASSVLPSSYNSPLHF. The whole variable domain, filled in from reference TRBV7-2 and TRBJ1-6, reads GAGVSQSPSNKVTEKGKDVELRCDPISGHTALYWYRQSLGQGLEFLIYFQGNSAPDKSGLPSDRFSAERTGGSVSTLTIQRTQQEDSAVYLCASSVLPSSYNSPLHFGNGTRLTVT.

The chain combines TRBV5-4 with TRBJ2-3; D might be TRBD1 (6 bases). V dropped 0 bases and J dropped 6 bases, with 8 bases sitting between them. The germline CDR1 and CDR2 sequences are SGHNT and YYREEE (reference sequence). The CDR3 runs to 13 residues. In nucleotides, the CDR3 is TGTGCCAGCAGCTTGGTAAGGGGGGATACGCAGTATTTT. Its protein is CASSLVRGDTQYF.

This chain connects TRBV5-1 to TRBJ2-7; TRBD1 agrees at 7 bases. Germline CDR1 is SGHRS and CDR2 is YFSETQ. This CDR3 spans 13 amino acids. V shed 0 bases, J shed 6 bases, and the junction held 3 bases outside the gene matches. The CDR3 loop is CASSLGRGFEQYF. CDR3 bases: TGCGCCAGCAGCTTGGGCAGGGGGTTCGAGCAGTACTTC.

The rearrangement links TRBV7-6 to TRBJ2-1; D may be TRBD2 (5 bases). Per the germline V gene, CDR1 is SGHVS and CDR2 is FNYEAQ. The CDR3 runs 15 residues. Between the trimmed V and J ends, which lost 1 base and 7 bases, there was a span of 14 bases. DNA for the CDR3: TGTGCCAGCAGCTTAGTCTTGGAGGTTGGGAATGAGCAGTTCTTC. It is translated as CASSLVLEVGNEQFF.